This record looks at one T cell receptor beta chain sequence and its context. These data are taken from a study of T-cell reconstitution after alpha-beta-depleted transplantation in children. Looked up from germline, CDR1 is SQVTM and CDR2 is ANQGSEA. The germline V and J ends were trimmed by 3 bases and 3 bases, with 12 bases remaining between them. The CDR3 extends over 14 amino acids. Library preparation (for TCRbeta) was performed with unique molecular identifiers. TCRdb reanalysed the PCR reads using MiXCR and keeps one entry per CDR3 protein. There are about 130,000 distinct CDR3 sequences in the sample; about 9.6% occur only once, and less than 25% lies in the top ten.

The rearrangement links TRBV29-1 to TRBJ2-1, with D perhaps TRBD1 (5 bases). The sample was PBMCs, mostly from graft donor cells, taken 180 days after TCRalphabeta/CD19-depleted stem cell transplant. The clonotype was recovered from a girl less than two years old who had a stem cell transplant for combined immunodeficiency, so the T cells may come from the graft donor. The CDR3 loop reads CSVEGRQNYNEQFF. In nucleotides, the CDR3 is TGCAGCGTTGAGGGGCGGCAGAACTACAATGAGCAGTTCTTC.